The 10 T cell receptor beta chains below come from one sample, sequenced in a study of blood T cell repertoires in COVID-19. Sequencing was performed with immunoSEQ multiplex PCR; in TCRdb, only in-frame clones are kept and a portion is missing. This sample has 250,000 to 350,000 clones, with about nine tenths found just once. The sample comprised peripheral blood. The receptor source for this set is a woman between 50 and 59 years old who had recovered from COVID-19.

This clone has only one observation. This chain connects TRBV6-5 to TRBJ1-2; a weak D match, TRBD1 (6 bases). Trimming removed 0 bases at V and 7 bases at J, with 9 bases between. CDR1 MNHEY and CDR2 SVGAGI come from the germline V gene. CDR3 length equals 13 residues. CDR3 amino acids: CASSYSGGAGYTF. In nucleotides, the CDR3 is TGTGCCAGCAGTTACTCCGGGGGGGCTGGCTACACCTTC.

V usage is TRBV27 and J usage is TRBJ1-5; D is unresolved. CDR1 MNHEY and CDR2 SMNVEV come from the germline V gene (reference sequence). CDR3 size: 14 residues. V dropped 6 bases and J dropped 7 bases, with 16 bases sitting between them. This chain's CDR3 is CASSLTPEWQPQHF. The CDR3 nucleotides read TGTGCCAGCAGCCTGACTCCCGAATGGCAGCCCCAGCATTTT.

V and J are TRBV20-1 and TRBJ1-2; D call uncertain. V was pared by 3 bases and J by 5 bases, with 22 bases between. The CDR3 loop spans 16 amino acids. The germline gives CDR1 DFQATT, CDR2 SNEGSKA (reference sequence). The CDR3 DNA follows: TGCAGTGCTAGTGCAGAACTAGGGCAGGAGTTTTATGGCTACACCTTC. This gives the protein CSASAELGQEFYGYTF.

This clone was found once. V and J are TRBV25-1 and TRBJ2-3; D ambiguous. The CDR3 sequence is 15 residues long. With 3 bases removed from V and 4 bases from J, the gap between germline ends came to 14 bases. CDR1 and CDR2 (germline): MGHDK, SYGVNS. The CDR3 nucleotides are TGTGCCAGCAGTGACCCGAGCCCGCAGGCAGATACGCAGTATTTT. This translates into CASSDPSPQADTQYF.

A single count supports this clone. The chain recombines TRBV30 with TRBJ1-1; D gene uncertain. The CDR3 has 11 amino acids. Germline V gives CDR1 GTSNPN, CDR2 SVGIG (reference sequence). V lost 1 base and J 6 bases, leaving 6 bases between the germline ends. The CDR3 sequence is CAWSETAEAFF. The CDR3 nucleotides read TGTGCCTGGAGTGAAACGGCTGAAGCTTTCTTT.

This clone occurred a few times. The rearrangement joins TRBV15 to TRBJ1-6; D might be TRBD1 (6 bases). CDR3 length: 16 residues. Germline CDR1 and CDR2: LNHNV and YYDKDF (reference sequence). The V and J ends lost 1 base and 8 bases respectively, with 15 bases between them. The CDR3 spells CATSRAQGRPYSPLHF. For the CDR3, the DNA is TGTGCCACCAGCAGAGCGCAGGGGAGACCCTATTCACCCCTCCACTTT.

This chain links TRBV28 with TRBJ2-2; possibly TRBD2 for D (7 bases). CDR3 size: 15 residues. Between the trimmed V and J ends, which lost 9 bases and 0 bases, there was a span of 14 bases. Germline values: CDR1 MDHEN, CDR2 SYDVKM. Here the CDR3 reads CASWGGGTNTGELFF. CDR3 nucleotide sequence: TGTGCCAGTTGGGGGGGCGGGACGAACACCGGGGAGCTGTTTTTT.

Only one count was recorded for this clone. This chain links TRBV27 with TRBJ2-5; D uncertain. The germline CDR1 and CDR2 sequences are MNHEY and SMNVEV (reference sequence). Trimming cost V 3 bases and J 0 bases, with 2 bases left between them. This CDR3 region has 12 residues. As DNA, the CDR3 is TGTGCCAGCAGTTTCAACCAAGAGACCCAGTACTTC. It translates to CASSFNQETQYF.

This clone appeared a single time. CDR3 in DNA: TGTGCCAGCAGTTATTCTAGCGGAGTCACCGGGGAGCTGTTTTTT. Its protein is CASSYSSGVTGELFF. The rearrangement uses TRBV6-5 and TRBJ2-2; TRBD2 agrees at 7 bases. This CDR3 is built from 15 residues. Trimming cost V 3 bases and J 4 bases; bases outside gene matches: 5. Germline V gene data show CDR1 as MNHEY and CDR2 as SVGAGI.

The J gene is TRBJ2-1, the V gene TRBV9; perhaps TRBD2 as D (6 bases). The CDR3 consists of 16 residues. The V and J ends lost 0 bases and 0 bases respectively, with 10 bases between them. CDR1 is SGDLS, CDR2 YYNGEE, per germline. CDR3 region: CASSVGGVVSYNEQFF. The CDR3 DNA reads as TGTGCCAGCAGCGTAGGGGGGGTGGTCTCCTACAATGAGCAGTTCTTC.